These 4 T cell receptor beta chains came from one sample sequenced in a study of OX40 agonist ivuxolimab in advanced cancers. The library was made by the immunoSEQ multiplex PCR assay. TCRdb re-hosts the immuneACCESS table, in-frame sequences only. Its copies lack some clones; in the studies checked, an unresolved V gene accounts for under half of them, and the cause for the rest is not known. In all, the sample holds 150,000 to 190,000 clones, and 90% to 95% of those were seen once. The top ten clones comprise around 0.31% of the sample. The sequencing here drew on CD4+ or CD8+ T cells sorted from blood, taken in a trial of the OX40 agonist ivuxolimab. These receptors originate from an adult with an advanced solid tumor such as melanoma, head and neck, liver or kidney cancer.

This clone appeared once. The chain has TRBV2 and TRBJ1-2, with 7 bases matching TRBD1. The V gene's germline CDR1 is SNHLY and CDR2 FYNNEI. Trimming removed 2 bases from V and 8 bases from J; junction bases left unmatched: 8. The length of the CDR3 is 14 residues. In nucleotides, the CDR3 is TGTGCCAGCAGTGAAAGGCAGGGGGTGGGAGGCTACACCTTC. It translates to CASSERQGVGGYTF. Full variable domain (remainder filled in from reference TRBV2 and TRBJ1-2): EPEVTQTPSHQVTQMGQEVILRCVPISNHLYFYWYRQILGQKVEFLVSFYNNEISEKSEIFDDQFSVERPDGSNFTLKIRSTKLEDSAMYFCASSERQGVGGYTFGSGTRLTVV.

This clone was counted a single time. The chain carries TRBV18 and TRBJ1-3, with 11 bases fitting TRBD1. V shed 5 bases, J shed 0 bases, and the junction held 6 bases outside the gene matches. CDR1 and CDR2 (germline): KGHSH, LQKENI. The CDR3 extends over 17 amino acids. Here the CDR3 reads CASSSDRGLISGNTIYF. DNA for the CDR3: TGTGCCAGCTCATCGGACAGGGGGCTAATCTCTGGAAACACCATATATTTT.

The chain joins TRBV18 to TRBJ1-1, with 7 bases matching TRBD1. Germline trimming cut 0 bases from V and 5 bases from J; bases unmatched to any gene: 12. Germline CDR1 is KGHSH and CDR2 is LQKENI. This CDR3 spans 17 amino acids. CDR3 residues: CASSPPNDRVIWTEAFF. CDR3 in DNA: TGTGCCAGCTCACCACCCAACGACAGGGTCATTTGGACTGAAGCTTTCTTT.

The chain employs TRBV2 and TRBJ2-1; 7 bases are shared with TRBD1. V lost 7 bases to trimming and J lost 3 bases; unmatched junction nucleotides: 3. The CDR3 has 13 residues. CDR1 and CDR2 from the germline V gene are SNHLY and FYNNEI. The CDR3 reads CASIRDSYNEQFF. CDR3 coding DNA: TGTGCCAGCATCCGGGACAGCTACAATGAGCAGTTCTTC.